The rows below give T cell receptor beta chains drawn from one sample of a study of T-cell memory formation after mild COVID-19. From the 5' RACE reads, TCRdb called clonotypes with MiXCR, one entry per CDR3 protein. The table has 350,000 or so distinct CDR3 sequences, 20% to 25% seen once; the top ten hold 21%. The source material was PBMCs or a T cell subset sorted from them (not recorded which). These receptors originate from a man between 18 and 29 years old who had mild COVID-19 (a few samples of this study predate the infection). Cell type and time point are not known. CDR3s leave out the opening cysteine and the closing phenylalanine or tryptophan.

V,length,J,CDR3
TRBV3-1,11,TRBJ1-6,ASSSALGSPLH
TRBV5-1,12,TRBJ1-6,ASSLVQGSSPLH
TRBV4-1,13,TRBJ2-5,ASSLFGQNQETQY
TRBV10-2,13,TRBJ1-6,ASSELDGVNSPLH
TRBV3-2,15,TRBJ2-3,ASSPHVKRASTDTQY
TRBV30,9,TRBJ1-3,AWSPGNTIY
TRBV28,14,TRBJ1-2,ASSLTGSSIIYGYT
TRBV18,15,TRBJ2-1,ASSPVRGTTPYNEQF
TRBV6-6,12,TRBJ1-6,ASRPGTGDSPLH
TRBV18,11,TRBJ1-2,ASSRRDYYGYT
TRBV18,13,TRBJ2-7,ASSPQLAGTLEQY
TRBV6-2/TRBV6-3,10,TRBJ1-5,ASSPRIQPQH
TRBV19,12,TRBJ2-7,ASMQSGTAYEQY
TRBV11-1,14,TRBJ2-1,ASSLGLAGFRNEQF
TRBV2,12,TRBJ2-2,ASSEAPGDGELF
TRBV12-3/TRBV12-4,12,TRBJ2-3,ASRARVGTDTQY
TRBV18,11,TRBJ1-5,ASSPTVNQPQH
TRBV5-1,14,TRBJ2-3,ASSQPGTQSADTQY
TRBV4-3,14,TRBJ2-1,ASSQERTGGLGEQF
TRBV25-1,13,TRBJ1-1,ASSDRGIGNTEAF